This record concerns one TCR beta chain sequence. Its matching antigen is unknown. This sample is drawn from a study of cytomegalovirus exposure and HLA in healthy donors. The CDR3 is 15 residues long. Per the germline V gene, CDR1 is SEHNR and CDR2 is FQNEAQ (reference sequence). J gave up 7 bases and V 3 bases, and 11 bases lay outside the gene matches. Study-wide points: Rare sequences made up most TCRs, while some public TCRs were found in many donors.

Sequenced by immunoSEQ multiplex PCR; TCRdb stores in-frame clones only, minus some. Found here are nearly 200,000 clones, 80% to 90% of them singletons; the top ten hold around 15%. Sample: PBMCs. The chain couples TRBV7-9 to TRBJ2-5; 7 bases are shared with TRBD1. The sequence was obtained from a woman under 40 in good health and CMV-seropositive. The CDR3 coding sequence is TGTGCCAGCAGCTTCTCCTCGGGACAGTCGGTGACCCAGTACTTC. Protein: CASSFSSGQSVTQYF.